This TCR beta chain appears in the sequencing data of a study of cytomegalovirus exposure and HLA in healthy donors. Study conclusions and caveats: For most TCR beta V segments, an earlier analysis put the productive rate at about 87% or about 30% of the time. For cytomegalovirus status, the classifier reportedly gave diagnoses with high specificity and sensitivity. Many donors shared some public TCRs, even though most TCR sequences were rare. It is likely that the observed cluster of highly shared sequence variants was a sequencing artifact.

Of note for this clone: What it binds is not known.

The germline V gene encodes CDR1 MNHEY and CDR2 SVGAGI. The V end lost 6 bases, the J end lost 1 base, and 12 bases lay between the germline ends. This CDR3 spans 15 amino acids. Primers included in the PCR were 60 Vbeta and 13 Jbeta primers. TCRdb's table, derived via immunoSEQ multiplex PCR, lists solely in-frame clones and lacks some. Of around 150,000 clones listed, roughly 77% are singletons. This TCR came from a man aged 30-40 years in good health and CMV-seropositive. Sequenced input: PBMCs. The genes are TRBV6-5 and TRBJ2-2, with D possibly being TRBD1 (5 bases). Written as DNA, the CDR3 is TGTGCCAGCAGGAATTTCAGGGTGAACACCGGGGAGCTGTTTTTT. Protein sequence: CASRNFRVNTGELFF.